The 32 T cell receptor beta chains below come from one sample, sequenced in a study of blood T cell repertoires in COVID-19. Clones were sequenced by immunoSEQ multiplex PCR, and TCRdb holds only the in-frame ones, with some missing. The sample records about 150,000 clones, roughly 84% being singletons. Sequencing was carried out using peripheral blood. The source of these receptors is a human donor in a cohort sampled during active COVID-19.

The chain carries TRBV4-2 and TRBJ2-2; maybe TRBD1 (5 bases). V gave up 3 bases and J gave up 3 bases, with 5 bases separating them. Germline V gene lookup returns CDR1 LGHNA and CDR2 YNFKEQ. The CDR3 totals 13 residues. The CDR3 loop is CASSHRDTGELFF. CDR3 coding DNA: TGTGCCAGCAGCCACAGGGACACCGGGGAGCTGTTTTTT.

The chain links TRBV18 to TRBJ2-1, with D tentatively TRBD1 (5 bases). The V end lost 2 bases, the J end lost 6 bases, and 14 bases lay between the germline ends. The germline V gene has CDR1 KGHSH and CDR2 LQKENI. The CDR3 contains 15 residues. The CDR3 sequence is CASSPGQGSINEQFF. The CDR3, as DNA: TGTGCCAGCTCACCAGGGCAGGGAAGCATCAATGAGCAGTTCTTC.

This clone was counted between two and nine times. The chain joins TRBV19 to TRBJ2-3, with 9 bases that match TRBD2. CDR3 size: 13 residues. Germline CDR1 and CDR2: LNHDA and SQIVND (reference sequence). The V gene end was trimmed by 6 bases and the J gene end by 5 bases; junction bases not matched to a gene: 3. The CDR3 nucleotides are TGTGCCAGTAGGGGCGGGGGGGTAGATACGCAGTATTTT. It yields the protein CASRGGGVDTQYF.

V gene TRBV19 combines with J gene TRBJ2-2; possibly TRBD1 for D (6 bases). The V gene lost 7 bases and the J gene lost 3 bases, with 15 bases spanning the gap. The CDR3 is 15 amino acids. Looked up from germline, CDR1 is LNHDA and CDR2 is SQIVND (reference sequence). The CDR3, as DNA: TGTGCCAGTACCCTTGACAGGAGCCACACCGGGGAGCTGTTTTTT. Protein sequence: CASTLDRSHTGELFF.

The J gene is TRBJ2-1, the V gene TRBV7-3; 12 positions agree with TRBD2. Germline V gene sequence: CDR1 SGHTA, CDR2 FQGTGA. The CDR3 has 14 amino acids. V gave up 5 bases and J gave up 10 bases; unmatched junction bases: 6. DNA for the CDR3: TGTGCCAGCAGCCCTAGCGGGGGGGCCTTGGAGCAGTTCTTC. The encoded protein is CASSPSGGALEQFF.

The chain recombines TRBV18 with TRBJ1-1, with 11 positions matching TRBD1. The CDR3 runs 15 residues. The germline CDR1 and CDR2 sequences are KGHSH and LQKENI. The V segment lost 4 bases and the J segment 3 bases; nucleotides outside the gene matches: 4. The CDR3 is CASSLGTGGYTEAFF. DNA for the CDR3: TGTGCCAGCTCACTCGGGACAGGGGGGTACACTGAAGCTTTCTTT. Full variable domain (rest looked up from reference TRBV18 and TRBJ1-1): NAGVMQNPRHLVRRRGQEARLRCSPMKGHSHVYWYRQLPEEGLKFMVYLQKENIIDESGMPKERFSAEFPKEGPSILRIQQVVRGDSAAYFCASSLGTGGYTEAFFGQGTRLTVV.

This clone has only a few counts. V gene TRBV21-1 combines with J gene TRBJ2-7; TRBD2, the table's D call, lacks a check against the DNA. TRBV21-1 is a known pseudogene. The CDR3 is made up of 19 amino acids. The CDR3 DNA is TGTGCCAGCAGCAAAAAGGGGACTAGCGGGGGGCCAAACTCCTACGAGCAGTACTTC. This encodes CASSKKGTSGGPNSYEQYF.

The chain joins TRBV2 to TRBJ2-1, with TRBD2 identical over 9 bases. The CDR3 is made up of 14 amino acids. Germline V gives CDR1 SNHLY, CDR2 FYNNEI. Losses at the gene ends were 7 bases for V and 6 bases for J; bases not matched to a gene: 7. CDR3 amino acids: CASTAGTSSNEQFF. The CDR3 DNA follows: TGTGCCAGCACAGCAGGGACTAGCAGCAATGAGCAGTTCTTC.

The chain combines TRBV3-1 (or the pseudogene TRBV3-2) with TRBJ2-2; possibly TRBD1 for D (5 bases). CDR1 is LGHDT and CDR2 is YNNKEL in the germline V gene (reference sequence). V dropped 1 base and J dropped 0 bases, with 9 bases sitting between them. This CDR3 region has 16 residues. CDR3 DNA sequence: TGTGCCAGCAGCCAAGGGGGCAGGGCGAACACCGGGGAGCTGTTTTTT. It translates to CASSQGGRANTGELFF.

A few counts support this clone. The CDR3 spells CASSLLAPTFSETQYF. The CDR3 nucleotides read TGTGCCAGCAGCCTTCTTGCTCCCACTTTCTCTGAGACCCAGTACTTC. V usage is TRBV3-1 (or the pseudogene TRBV3-2) and J usage is TRBJ2-5; D not certain. Germline CDR1 is LGHDT and CDR2 is YNNKEL (reference sequence). V was cut by 4 bases and J by 5 bases, with 20 bases left in between. The CDR3 sequence is 16 residues long.

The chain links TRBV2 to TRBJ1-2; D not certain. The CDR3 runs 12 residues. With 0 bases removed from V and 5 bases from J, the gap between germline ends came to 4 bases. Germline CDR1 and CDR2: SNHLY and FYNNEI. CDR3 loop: CASSEAKYGYTF. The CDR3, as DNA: TGTGCCAGCAGTGAAGCCAAATATGGCTACACCTTC.

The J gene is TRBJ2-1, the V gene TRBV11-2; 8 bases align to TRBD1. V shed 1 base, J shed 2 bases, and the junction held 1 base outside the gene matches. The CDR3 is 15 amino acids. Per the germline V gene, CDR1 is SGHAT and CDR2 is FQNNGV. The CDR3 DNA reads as TGTGCCAGCAGCTTAGTACAGGGGGCCTACAATGAGCAGTTCTTC. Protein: CASSLVQGAYNEQFF.

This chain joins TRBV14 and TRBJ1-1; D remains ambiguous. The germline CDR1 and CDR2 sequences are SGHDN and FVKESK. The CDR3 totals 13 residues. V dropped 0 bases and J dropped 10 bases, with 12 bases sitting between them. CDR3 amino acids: CASSQDPWAGAFF. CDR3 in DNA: TGTGCCAGCAGCCAAGATCCCTGGGCGGGAGCTTTCTTT.

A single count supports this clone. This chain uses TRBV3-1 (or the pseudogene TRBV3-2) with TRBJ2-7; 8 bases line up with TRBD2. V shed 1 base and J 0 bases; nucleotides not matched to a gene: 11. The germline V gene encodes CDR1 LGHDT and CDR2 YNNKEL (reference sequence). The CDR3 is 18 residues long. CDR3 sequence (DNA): TGTGCCAGCAGCCAAGTGGCGTCTAGCGGGTGGGGCTCCTACGAGCAGTACGTC. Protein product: CASSQVASSGWGSYEQYV.

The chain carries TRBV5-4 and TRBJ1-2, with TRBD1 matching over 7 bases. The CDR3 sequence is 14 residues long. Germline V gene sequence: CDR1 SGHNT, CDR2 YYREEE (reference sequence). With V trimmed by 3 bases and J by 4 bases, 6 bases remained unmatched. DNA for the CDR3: TGTGCCAGCAGCTCCCAACAGGGGTTCTATGGCTACACCTTC. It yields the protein CASSSQQGFYGYTF. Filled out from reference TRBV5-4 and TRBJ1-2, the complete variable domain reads ETGVTQSPTHLIKTRGQQVTLRCSSQSGHNTVSWYQQALGQGPQFIFQYYREEENGRGNFPPRFSGLQFPNYSSELNVNALELDDSALYLCASSSQQGFYGYTFGSGTRLTVV.

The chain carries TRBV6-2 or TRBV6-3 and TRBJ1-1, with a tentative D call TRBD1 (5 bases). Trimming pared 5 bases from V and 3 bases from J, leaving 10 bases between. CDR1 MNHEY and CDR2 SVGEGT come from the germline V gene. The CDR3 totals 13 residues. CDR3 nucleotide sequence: TGTGCCAGCAGTAGGGGTGAGCACACTGAAGCTTTCTTT. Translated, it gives CASSRGEHTEAFF.

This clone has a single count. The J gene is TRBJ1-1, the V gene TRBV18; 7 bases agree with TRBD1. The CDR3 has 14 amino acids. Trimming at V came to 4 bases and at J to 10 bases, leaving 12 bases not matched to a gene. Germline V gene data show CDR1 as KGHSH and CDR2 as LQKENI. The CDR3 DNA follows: TGTGCCAGCTCACTCGGGACAGAAGTGGTATCAGCTTTCTTT. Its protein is CASSLGTEVVSAFF.

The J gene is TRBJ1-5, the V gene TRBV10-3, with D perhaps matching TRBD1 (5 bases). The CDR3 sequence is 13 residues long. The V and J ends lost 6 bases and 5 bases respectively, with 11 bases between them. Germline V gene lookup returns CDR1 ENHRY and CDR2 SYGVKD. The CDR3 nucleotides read TGTGCCATCAGCGGAGGGGAGGATCAGCCCCAGCATTTT. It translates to CAISGGEDQPQHF.

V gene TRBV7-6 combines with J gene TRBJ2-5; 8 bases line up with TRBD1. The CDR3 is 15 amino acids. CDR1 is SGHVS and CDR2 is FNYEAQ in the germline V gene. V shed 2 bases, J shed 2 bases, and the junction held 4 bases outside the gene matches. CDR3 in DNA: TGTGCCAGCAGCTTAAGGCGGACAGGGCAAGAGACCCAGTACTTC. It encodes CASSLRRTGQETQYF.

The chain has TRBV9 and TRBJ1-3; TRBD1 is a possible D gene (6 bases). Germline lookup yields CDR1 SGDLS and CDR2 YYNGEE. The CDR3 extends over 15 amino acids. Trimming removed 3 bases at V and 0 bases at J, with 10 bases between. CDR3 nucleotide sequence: TGTGCCAGCAGCGCCGGACAGATCTCTGGAAACACCATATATTTT. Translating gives CASSAGQISGNTIYF. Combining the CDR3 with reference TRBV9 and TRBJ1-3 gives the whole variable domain DSGVTQTPKHLITATGQRVTLRCSPRSGDLSVYWYQQSLDQGLQFLIQYYNGEERAKGNILERFSAQQFPDLHSELNLSSLELGDSALYFCASSAGQISGNTIYFGEGSWLTVV.

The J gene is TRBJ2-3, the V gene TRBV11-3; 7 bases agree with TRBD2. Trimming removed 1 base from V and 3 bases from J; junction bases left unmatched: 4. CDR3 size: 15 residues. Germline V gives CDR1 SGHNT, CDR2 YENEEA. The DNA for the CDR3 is TGTGCCAGCAGCTTAGGCGGGAGTTATACAGATACGCAGTATTTT. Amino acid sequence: CASSLGGSYTDTQYF.

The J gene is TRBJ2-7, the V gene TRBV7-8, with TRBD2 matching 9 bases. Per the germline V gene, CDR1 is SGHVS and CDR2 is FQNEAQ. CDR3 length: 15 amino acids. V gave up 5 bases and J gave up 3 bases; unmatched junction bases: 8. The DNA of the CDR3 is TGTGCCAGCAGCCCTCGGCTAGCGGGGAACTACGAGCAGTACGTC. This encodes CASSPRLAGNYEQYV.

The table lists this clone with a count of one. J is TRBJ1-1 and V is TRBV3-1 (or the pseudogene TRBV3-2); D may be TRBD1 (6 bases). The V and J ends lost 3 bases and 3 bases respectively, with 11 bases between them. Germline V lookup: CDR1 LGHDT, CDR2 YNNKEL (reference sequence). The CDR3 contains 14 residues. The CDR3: CASSHRGGDTEAFF. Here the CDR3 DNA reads TGTGCCAGCAGCCACAGGGGTGGTGACACTGAAGCTTTCTTT.

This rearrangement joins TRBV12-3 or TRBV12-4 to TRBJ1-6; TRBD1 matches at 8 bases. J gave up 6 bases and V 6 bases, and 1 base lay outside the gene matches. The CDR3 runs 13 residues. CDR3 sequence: CASRGTGNSPLHF. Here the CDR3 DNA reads TGTGCCAGCAGGGGGACAGGTAATTCACCCCTCCACTTT.

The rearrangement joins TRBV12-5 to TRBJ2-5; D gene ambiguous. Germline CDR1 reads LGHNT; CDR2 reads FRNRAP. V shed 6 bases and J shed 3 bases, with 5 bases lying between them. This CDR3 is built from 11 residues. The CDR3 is CASGLKETQYF. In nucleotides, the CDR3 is TGTGCTAGTGGCCTTAAAGAGACCCAGTACTTC. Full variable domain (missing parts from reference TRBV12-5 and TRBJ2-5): DARVTQTPRHKVTEMGQEVTMRCQPILGHNTVFWYRQTMMQGLELLAYFRNRAPLDDSGMPKDRFSAEMPDATLATLKIQPSEPRDSAVYFCASGLKETQYFGPGTRLLVL.

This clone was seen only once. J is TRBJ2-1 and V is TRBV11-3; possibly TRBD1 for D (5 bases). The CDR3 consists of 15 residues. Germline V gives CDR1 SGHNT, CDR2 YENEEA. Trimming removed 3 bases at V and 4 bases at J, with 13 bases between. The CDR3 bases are TGTGCCAGCAGCTTGTGGGGCCCGCGGTACAATGAGCAGTTCTTC. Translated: CASSLWGPRYNEQFF.

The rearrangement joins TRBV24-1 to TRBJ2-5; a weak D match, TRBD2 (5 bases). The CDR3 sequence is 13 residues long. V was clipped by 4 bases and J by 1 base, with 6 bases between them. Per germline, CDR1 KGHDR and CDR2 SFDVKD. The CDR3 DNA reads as TGTGCCACCAGTGAGGCGGGCCAAGAGACCCAGTACTTC. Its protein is CATSEAGQETQYF.

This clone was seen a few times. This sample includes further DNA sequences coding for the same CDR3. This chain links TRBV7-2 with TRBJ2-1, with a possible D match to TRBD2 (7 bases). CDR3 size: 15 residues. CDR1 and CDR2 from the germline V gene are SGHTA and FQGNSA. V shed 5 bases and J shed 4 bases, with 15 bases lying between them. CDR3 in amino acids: CASSLTGGSYNEQFF. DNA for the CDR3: TGTGCCAGCAGCCTTACGGGGGGCTCGTACAATGAGCAGTTCTTC. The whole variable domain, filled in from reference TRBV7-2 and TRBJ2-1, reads GAGVSQSPSNKVTEKGKDVELRCDPISGHTALYWYRQSLGQGLEFLIYFQGNSAPDKSGLPSDRFSAERTGGSVSTLTIQRTQQEDSAVYLCASSLTGGSYNEQFFGPGTRLTVL.

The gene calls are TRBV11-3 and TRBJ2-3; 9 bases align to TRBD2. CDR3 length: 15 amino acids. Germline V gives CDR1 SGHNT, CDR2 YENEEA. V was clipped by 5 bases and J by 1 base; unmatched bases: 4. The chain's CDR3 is CASSAGTSRTDTQYF. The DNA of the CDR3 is TGTGCCAGCAGCGCCGGGACTAGCCGCACAGATACGCAGTATTTT.

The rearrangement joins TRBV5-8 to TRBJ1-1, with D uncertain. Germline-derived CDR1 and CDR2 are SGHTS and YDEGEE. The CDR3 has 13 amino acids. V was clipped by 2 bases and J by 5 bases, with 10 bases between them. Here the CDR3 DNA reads TGTGCCAGCAGCTTAGCCGGTTTAACTGAAGCTTTCTTT. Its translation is CASSLAGLTEAFF.

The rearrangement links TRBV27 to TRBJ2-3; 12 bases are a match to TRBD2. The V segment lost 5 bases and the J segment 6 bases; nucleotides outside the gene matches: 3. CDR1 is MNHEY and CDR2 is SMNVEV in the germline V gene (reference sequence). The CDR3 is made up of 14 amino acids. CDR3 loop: CASSLLAGGDTQYF. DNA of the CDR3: TGTGCCAGCAGTCTCCTAGCGGGGGGGGATACGCAGTATTTT.

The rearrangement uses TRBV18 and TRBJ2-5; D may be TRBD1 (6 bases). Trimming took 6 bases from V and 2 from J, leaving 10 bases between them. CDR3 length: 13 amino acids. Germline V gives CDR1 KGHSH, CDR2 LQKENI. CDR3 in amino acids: CASSAGTQETQYF. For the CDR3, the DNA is TGTGCCAGCTCTGCCGGGACACAAGAGACCCAGTACTTC.